The source of this TCR beta chain is a study of cytomegalovirus exposure and HLA in healthy donors. About the research overall: There were approximately 85 million unique TCRs (from HLA-typed donors) in an early data release.

With V trimmed by 7 bases and J by 8 bases, 6 bases remained unmatched. This CDR3 is 13 amino acids long. CDR1 and CDR2 from the germline V gene are SGHNT and YYREEE (reference sequence). Primers included in the PCR were 60 Vbeta and 13 Jbeta primers. Data came from immunoSEQ multiplex PCR; TCRdb stores just in-frame clones and leaves some out. The data show about 43,000 clones, roughly 60% seen once. The V and J genes are TRBV5-4 and TRBJ1-6, with 7 bases aligning to TRBD1. The sequencing input was PBMCs. This sequence was found in a human donor in good health. CDR3 sequence reads: CASHPTGDSPLHF. The DNA of the CDR3 is TGTGCCAGCCACCCTACAGGGGATTCACCCCTCCACTTT.